This T cell receptor beta chain was identified in a study of T cell clonotyping in hematopoietic cell transplantation. Findings and limits, study-wide: Without cell sorting, CD4 versus CD8 contributions remain unresolved.

TCRdb's table, derived via immunoSEQ multiplex PCR, lists solely in-frame clones and lacks some. The table records 10,000 to 15,000 clones, around 90% of them present only once. In regard to this clone: Its antigen is not known.

CDR1 and CDR2 (germline): MGHDK, SYGVNS. This CDR3 spans 15 amino acids. Losses at the gene ends were 6 bases for V and 0 bases for J; bases not matched to a gene: 5. The clonotype was recovered from a man in his thirties or forties in good health. Some clones in this sample may be carry-over from other donors' samples. What was sequenced was peripheral blood mononuclear cells. V is TRBV25-1 and J is TRBJ2-1; the match to TRBD1 covers 7 bases. The CDR3 protein is CASSQPGGSYNEQFF. The CDR3 bases are TGTGCCAGCAGCCAACCAGGGGGCTCCTACAATGAGCAGTTCTTC.